These 16 T cell receptor beta chains came from one sample sequenced in a study of persistence of HIV-infected CD4 T cells. Which antigens these TCRs recognize remains unknown. Overlapping HIV-1 Gag 15-mer peptides at 0.85 to 1 ug per peptide per mL were used. Responding CD4+ T cells were sorted by upregulation of both CD40 ligand and CD69. The libraries were made with immunoSEQ version 4 in survey mode. TCRdb keeps only in-frame clones here, not all; method: immunoSEQ multiplex PCR. The sample records more than 8,500 clones, roughly 85% being singletons. Sequencing used CD4+ T cells sorted from PBMCs after approximately 18-hour stimulation, obtained from a patient who received antiretroviral therapy. The origin of the receptors is an adult woman with HIV who was CMV-seropositive.

The V gene is TRBV6-5, the J gene TRBJ2-1; D may be TRBD1 (5 bases). Trimming removed 7 bases from V and 4 bases from J, with 14 bases in between. Germline V CDR1 and CDR2: MNHEY, SVGAGI. The CDR3 consists of 14 residues. The CDR3 is CASTPGLLYNEQFF. The CDR3 nucleotides are TGTGCCAGCACCCCAGGGTTACTTTACAATGAGCAGTTCTTC.

The rearrangement uses TRBV7-8 and TRBJ2-3, with 7 nucleotides matching TRBD2. The germline CDR1 and CDR2 sequences are SGHVS and FQNEAQ. This CDR3 comprises 16 residues. The V gene end was trimmed by 3 bases and the J gene end by 3 bases; junction bases not matched to a gene: 9. DNA for the CDR3: TGTGCCAGCAGCTTTCGGACTAGGGCCACTACAGATACGCAGTATTTT. Translation: CASSFRTRATTDTQYF.

The chain employs TRBV7-9 and TRBJ1-3, with a tentative D call TRBD1 (5 bases). CDR3 length: 15 amino acids. In germline, CDR1 is SEHNR, CDR2 FQNEAQ (reference sequence). The V and J ends lost 7 bases and 4 bases respectively, with 17 bases between them. The CDR3 spells CASTPARDLGNTIYF. The CDR3 DNA is TGTGCCAGCACCCCCGCCCGGGACCTAGGAAACACCATATATTTT. Looking up the rest from reference TRBV7-9 and TRBJ1-3 gives the full variable domain: DTGVSQNPRHKITKRGQNVTFRCDPISEHNRLYWYRQTLGQGPEFLTYFQNEAQLEKSRLLSDRFSAERPKGSFSTLEIQRTEQGDSAMYLCASTPARDLGNTIYFGEGSWLTVV.

The CDR3 DNA sequence: TGTGCCAGCAGCCCCCGGTCGGGACAAGACGGCACTGAAGCTTTCTTT. Its protein is CASSPRSGQDGTEAFF. The chain employs TRBV9 and TRBJ1-1; perhaps TRBD1 as D (6 bases). The CDR3 loop spans 16 amino acids. Germline V gene data show CDR1 as SGDLS and CDR2 as YYNGEE. Trimming cost V 4 bases and J 4 bases, with 20 bases left between them.

In this sample, this clone is medium-sized (0.01 to 0.1%). The chain links TRBV6-5 to TRBJ1-3; D unclear. V dropped 6 bases and J dropped 1 base, with 13 bases sitting between them. This CDR3 is 15 amino acids long. In germline, CDR1 is MNHEY, CDR2 SVGAGI. This CDR3 is CASSAARLSGNTIYF. Written as DNA, the CDR3 is TGTGCCAGCAGCGCCGCTCGCCTATCTGGAAACACCATATATTTT.

This clone was counted only a few times. The chain uses TRBV2 and TRBJ2-7; 7 bases line up with TRBD1. CDR1 SNHLY and CDR2 FYNNEI come from the germline V gene. This CDR3 spans 11 amino acids. After removal of 7 bases from V and 9 bases from J, the junction contained 6 bases not matched to a gene. The CDR3 region is CASKGQVGQYF. In nucleotides, the CDR3 is TGTGCCAGCAAAGGACAGGTTGGGCAGTACTTC.

The J gene is TRBJ1-1, the V gene TRBV29-1; 10 bases are a match to TRBD1. CDR3 length equals 14 residues. J was trimmed by 5 bases and V by 5 bases; bases with no gene match: 8. The germline V gene has CDR1 SQVTM and CDR2 ANQGSEA. CDR3 in DNA: TGCAGCGTTCTCGTTCGACAGGGGGCAACTGAAGCTTTCTTT. It is translated as CSVLVRQGATEAFF.

This clone was observed once. The V and J genes are TRBV5-1 and TRBJ2-3, with D possibly matching TRBD2 (6 bases). V lost 2 bases and J lost 4, with 11 bases in between. The germline V gene encodes CDR1 SGHRS and CDR2 YFSETQ. The CDR3 contains 14 residues. CDR3 loop: CASSLAGTPDTQYF. The CDR3, as DNA: TGCGCCAGCAGCTTAGCGGGTACCCCAGATACGCAGTATTTT.

V usage is TRBV5-8 and J usage is TRBJ1-5, with D uncertain. The CDR3 runs to 15 residues. V lost 0 bases and J lost 2, with 9 bases in between. Germline CDR1 SGHTS, CDR2 YDEGEE. The CDR3 loop is CASSLGLRGNQPQHF. As DNA, the CDR3 is TGTGCCAGCAGCTTGGGACTTCGGGGCAATCAGCCCCAGCATTTT.

The chain combines TRBV4-1 with TRBJ2-4; D gene ambiguous. This CDR3 spans 16 amino acids. Trimming cost V 4 bases and J 1 base, with 14 bases left between them. Per germline, CDR1 MGHRA and CDR2 YSYEKL. CDR3 in amino acids: CASSLGLGLAKNIQYF. In nucleotides, the CDR3 is TGCGCCAGCAGCCTAGGATTGGGTTTGGCCAAAAACATTCAGTACTTC.

The chain links TRBV29-1 to TRBJ2-6; 9 bases align to TRBD1. V shed 7 bases and J 0 bases; nucleotides not matched to a gene: 4. Germline CDR1 and CDR2: SQVTM and ANQGSEA. This CDR3 comprises 15 residues. CDR3 bases: TGCAGCGCCTTACAGGGGGCCTCTGGGGCCAACGTCCTGACTTTC. This gives the protein CSALQGASGANVLTF. The entire variable domain, with the rest obtained from reference TRBV29-1 and TRBJ2-6, is as follows: SAVISQKPSRDICQRGTSLTIQCQVDSQVTMMFWYRQQPGQSLTLIATANQGSEATYESGFVIDKFPISRPNLTFSTLTVSNMSPEDSSIYLCSALQGASGANVLTFGAGSRLTVL.

The V call is TRBV7-6, the J call TRBJ2-4, with TRBD1 matching 8 bases. The ends lost 5 bases at V and 6 bases at J; junction bases unmatched: 3. CDR3 size: 13 residues. CDR1 and CDR2 from the germline V gene are SGHVS and FNYEAQ. The CDR3 nucleotides read TGTGCCAGCAGCATAGGACAGGGAAACATTCAGTACTTC. Its protein is CASSIGQGNIQYF.

The chain has TRBV7-8 and TRBJ1-5; 7 positions match TRBD1. Germline CDR1 is SGHVS and CDR2 is FQNEAQ. The CDR3 has 15 amino acids. V was clipped by 5 bases and J by 0 bases; unmatched bases: 4. CDR3 nucleotides: TGTGCCAGCAGCCCTCAGGGGGGTAGCAATCAGCCCCAGCATTTT. It is translated as CASSPQGGSNQPQHF. The entire variable domain, with the rest obtained from reference TRBV7-8 and TRBJ1-5, is as follows: GAGVSQSPRYKVAKRGQDVALRCDPISGHVSLFWYQQALGQGPEFLTYFQNEAQLDKSGLPSDRFFAERPEGSVSTLKIQRTQQEDSAVYLCASSPQGGSNQPQHFGDGTRLSIL.

This clone has a single count. This sequence joins TRBV2 and TRBJ2-7; perhaps TRBD2 as D (5 bases). The V gene's germline CDR1 is SNHLY and CDR2 FYNNEI. The V end was cut by 8 bases, the J end by 0 bases, with 14 bases between. The CDR3 runs to 14 residues. CDR3 sequence: CASYGGRSSYEQYF. The CDR3 coding sequence is TGTGCCAGCTACGGCGGGCGGAGCTCCTACGAGCAGTACTTC.

This clone came up a few times. The chain joins TRBV19 to TRBJ1-2; D unclear. Germline V gene sequence: CDR1 LNHDA, CDR2 SQIVND (reference sequence). The ends were cut back, 5 bases at V and 8 bases at J, with 9 bases in the middle. The CDR3 is 11 amino acids. CDR3 in DNA: TGTGCCAGTAGTTACGCGAGGGGCTACACCTTC. This codes for CASSYARGYTF.

The chain uses TRBV7-8 and TRBJ2-3, with TRBD1 matching over 8 bases. The CDR3 length is 15 residues. V dropped 3 bases and J dropped 1; count of bases not matched to a gene: 3. Germline lookup yields CDR1 SGHVS and CDR2 FQNEAQ. The CDR3 sequence is CASSFSTGGTDTQYF. The CDR3, as DNA: TGTGCCAGCAGCTTCTCGACAGGGGGCACAGATACGCAGTATTTT. The complete variable domain, with remaining parts taken from reference TRBV7-8 and TRBJ2-3, reads GAGVSQSPRYKVAKRGQDVALRCDPISGHVSLFWYQQALGQGPEFLTYFQNEAQLDKSGLPSDRFFAERPEGSVSTLKIQRTQQEDSAVYLCASSFSTGGTDTQYFGPGTRLTVL.